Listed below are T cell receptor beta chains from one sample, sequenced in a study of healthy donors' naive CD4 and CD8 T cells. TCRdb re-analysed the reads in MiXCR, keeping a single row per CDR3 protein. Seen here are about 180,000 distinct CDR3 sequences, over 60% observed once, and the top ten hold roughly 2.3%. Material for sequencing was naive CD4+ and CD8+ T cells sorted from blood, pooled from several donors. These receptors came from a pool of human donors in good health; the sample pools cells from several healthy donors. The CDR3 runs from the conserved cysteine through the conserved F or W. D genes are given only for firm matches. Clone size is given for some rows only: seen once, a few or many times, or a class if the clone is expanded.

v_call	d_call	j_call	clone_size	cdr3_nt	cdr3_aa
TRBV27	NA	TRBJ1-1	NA	TGTGCCAGCAGTTGGGGTTCCGAAACTGAAGCTTTCTTT	CASSWGSETEAFF
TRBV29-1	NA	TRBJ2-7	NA	TGCAGCGCCGTCGGGACACCGGCCTACGAGCAGTACTTC	CSAVGTPAYEQYF
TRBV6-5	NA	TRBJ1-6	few	TGTGCCAGCAGTTTTCGGGGGTATAATTCACCCCTCCACTTT	CASSFRGYNSPLHF
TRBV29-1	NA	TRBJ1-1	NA	TGCAGCGTCTGGAAGTGGGGCGAGGGCACTGAAGCTTTCTTT	CSVWKWGEGTEAFF
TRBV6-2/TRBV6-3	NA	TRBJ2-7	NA	TGTGCCAGCAGTTACCCTCTCGGCGGCCCACCCTACGAGCAGTACTTC	CASSYPLGGPPYEQYF
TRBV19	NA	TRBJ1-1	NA	TGTGCCAGTAGCATAACCGGGTCCCGGAACACTGAAGCTTTCTTT	CASSITGSRNTEAFF
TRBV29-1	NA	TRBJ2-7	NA	TGCAGCGTTGAAACGACAGCCAAGTCCTACGAGCAGTACTTC	CSVETTAKSYEQYF
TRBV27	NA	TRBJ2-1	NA	TGTGCCAGCAGCTCCACCCGGGAAGAGCGGTTCTTC	CASSSTREERFF
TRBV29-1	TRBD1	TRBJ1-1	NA	TGCAGCGTTATCCGGACAGGATTGAACACTGAAGCTTTCTTT	CSVIRTGLNTEAFF
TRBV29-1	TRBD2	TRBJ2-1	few	TGCAGCGTTGGCGGGGGGAATGAGCAGTTCTTC	CSVGGGNEQFF
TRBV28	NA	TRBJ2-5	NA	TGTGCCAGCAGTTTAAGGGACTACCAAGAGACCCAGTACTTC	CASSLRDYQETQYF
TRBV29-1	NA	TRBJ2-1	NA	TGCAGCGTTTACTACAATGAGCAGTTCTTC	CSVYYNEQFF
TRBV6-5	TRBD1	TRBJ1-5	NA	TGTGCCAGCAGTTCGGGACAGCTCAATCAGCCCCAGCATTTT	CASSSGQLNQPQHF
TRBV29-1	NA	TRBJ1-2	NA	TGCAGCGTTGTTAGGGCAGCTGGCTACACCTTC	CSVVRAAGYTF
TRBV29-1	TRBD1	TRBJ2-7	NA	TGCAGCGTTGCACCGGGACAGGGATTTTACGAGCAGTACTTC	CSVAPGQGFYEQYF
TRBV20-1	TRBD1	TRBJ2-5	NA	TGCAGTGCTAGAGAGCAGGGGGCGGGAGAGACCCAGTACTTC	CSAREQGAGETQYF
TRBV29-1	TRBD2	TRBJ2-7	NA	TGCAGCGTTGAAGATCATAGCGGGCCAGCCTCCTACGAGCAGTACTTC	CSVEDHSGPASYEQYF
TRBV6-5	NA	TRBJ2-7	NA	TGTGCCAGCCCCTCACGAGACTCCTACGAGCAGTACTTC	CASPSRDSYEQYF
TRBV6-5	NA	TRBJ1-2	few	TGTGCCAGCAGTTACCGGCAGAACTATGGCTACACCTTC	CASSYRQNYGYTF
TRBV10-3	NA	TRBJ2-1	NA	TGTGCCATCAGTGAGTCGATGGGGGTAACTTACAATGAGCAGTTCTTC	CAISESMGVTYNEQFF
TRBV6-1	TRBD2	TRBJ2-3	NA	TGTGCCAGCAGTTACTCAGGACTAGCTGAGGATACGCAGTATTTT	CASSYSGLAEDTQYF
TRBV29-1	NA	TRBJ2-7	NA	TGCAACGTTGACGACTATAACGAGCAGTACTTC	CNVDDYNEQYF
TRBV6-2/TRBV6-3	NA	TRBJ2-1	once	TGTGCCAGCAGTTACTCCATGAAGCTAGCACTCTACAATGAGCAGTTCTTC	CASSYSMKLALYNEQFF
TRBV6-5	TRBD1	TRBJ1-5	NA	TGTGCCAGCAGCCTGACAGGGGTGAATCAGCCCCAGCATTTT	CASSLTGVNQPQHF
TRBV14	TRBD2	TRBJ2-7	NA	TGTGCCAGCAGGCTAGCGGGAGACTACGAGCAGTACTTC	CASRLAGDYEQYF
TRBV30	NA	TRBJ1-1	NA	TGTGCCTGGAGTGTAATAAATCTTCTTGGGACTGAAGCTTTCTTT	CAWSVINLLGTEAFF
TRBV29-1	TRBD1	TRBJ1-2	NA	TGCAGCGTAAGCGAGACCGGGACAGGGGTTGGTGGCTACACCTTC	CSVSETGTGVGGYTF
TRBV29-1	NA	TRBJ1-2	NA	TGCAGCGTTGAAGATCTTACAGAGAGCTATGGCTACACCTTC	CSVEDLTESYGYTF
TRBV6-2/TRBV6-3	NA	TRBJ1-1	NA	TGTGCCAGCAGTTACGGAGGGCGCCGTGGGAACACTGAAGCTTTCTTT	CASSYGGRRGNTEAFF
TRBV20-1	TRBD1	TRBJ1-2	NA	TGCAGTGCTAGAAATCCTAGACAGGGGGTCGCCCTCTATGGCTACACCTTC	CSARNPRQGVALYGYTF
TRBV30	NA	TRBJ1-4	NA	TGTGCCTGGAGCCCAACTAATGAAAAACTGTTTTTT	CAWSPTNEKLFF
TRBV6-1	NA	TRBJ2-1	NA	TGTGCCAGCAGTAAGACGAATGAGCAGTTCTTC	CASSKTNEQFF
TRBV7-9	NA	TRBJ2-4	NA	TGTGCCAGCAGCTTAGAAGGATCCGGGACTCCGTACATTCAGTACTTC	CASSLEGSGTPYIQYF
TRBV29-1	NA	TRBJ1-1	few	TGCAGCGTTGCCGAGGGGAGGAGGATGAACACTGAAGCTTTCTTT	CSVAEGRRMNTEAFF
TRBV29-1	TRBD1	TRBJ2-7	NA	TGCAGCGTTGATGAGACAGGGGATAAGCAGTACTTC	CSVDETGDKQYF
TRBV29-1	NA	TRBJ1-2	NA	TGCAGCGTTGACGGGGCCCCAAACTATGGCTACACCTTC	CSVDGAPNYGYTF
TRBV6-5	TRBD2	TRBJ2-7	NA	TGTGCCAGCAGTTTTAGCGGGAAATACGAGCAGTACTTC	CASSFSGKYEQYF
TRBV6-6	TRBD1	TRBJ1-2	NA	TGTGCCAGCCTGACAGGGGGCGGCTACACCTTC	CASLTGGGYTF
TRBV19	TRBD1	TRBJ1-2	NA	TGTGCCAGTGAGACCGGGACAGGAGACTATGGCTACACCTTC	CASETGTGDYGYTF
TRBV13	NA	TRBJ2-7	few	TGTGCCAGCAGCTCCCTAACGGGAGCCTACGAGCAGTACTTC	CASSSLTGAYEQYF